This T cell receptor beta chain was captured in a study of OX40 agonist ivuxolimab in advanced cancers. Researchers took blood at baseline, on cycle 4 day 1, and on cycle 7 day 1. Sequencing used immunoSEQ multiplex PCR; TCRdb keeps in-frame clones, though not all of them. The table shows about 70,000 clones, with roughly three quarters occurring only once. This clone was seen a handful of times. Its matching antigen is unknown. The CDR3 contains 13 residues. Trimming cost V 1 base and J 6 bases, with 9 bases left between them. Germline CDR1 reads LNHDA; CDR2 reads SQIVND (reference sequence). Study-wide points: Partial responders receiving 0.1-3.0 mg/kg showed among the lowest clonal expansion. The antigen specificity of the peripheral T cells (those that were expanded) was not determined.

The clonotype comes from an adult with an advanced solid tumor such as melanoma, head and neck, liver or kidney cancer. The sequencing used CD4+ or CD8+ T cells sorted from blood, collected in a trial of the OX40 agonist ivuxolimab. The chain links TRBV19 to TRBJ1-2; tentatively, D is TRBD1 (6 bases). The CDR3, as DNA: TGTGCCAGTAGTATAGTTCCAGGGGATGGCTACACCTTC. This codes for CASSIVPGDGYTF.